These 18 T cell receptor beta chains came from one sample sequenced in a study of a mutant IDH1 vaccine in newly diagnosed glioma. No cognate antigen is known for these TCRs. TCRdb's copy holds only in-frame clones and misses some; the assay was immunoSEQ multiplex PCR. Among roughly 64,000 clones listed, about 74% were seen once. Time point noted: week 35, safety follow-up. Vaccine doses each comprised 300 ug of mutant IDH1 20-mer peptide, with topical imiquimod. Specimen: PBMCs, collected from a glioma patient whose treatment included an IDH1 peptide vaccine. The receptors shown here come from a man aged 45 to 65 with glioma.

Turning to this clone: Other DNA sequences from this sample encode an identical CDR3 as well. The CDR3 protein is CASSSDYSNQPQHF. The CDR3 DNA reads as TGTGCCAGCAGCTCCGACTATAGCAATCAGCCCCAGCATTTT. This chain uses TRBV28 with TRBJ1-5; no clear D. CDR1 and CDR2 from the germline V gene are MDHEN and SYDVKM. This CDR3 is built from 14 residues. Trimming stripped 6 bases from V and 0 bases from J, with 9 bases between.

J is TRBJ1-3 and V is TRBV9; 7 nucleotides match TRBD1. J gave up 2 bases and V 7 bases, and 3 bases lay outside the gene matches. The CDR3 spans 13 residues. Per the germline V gene, CDR1 is SGDLS and CDR2 is YYNGEE. CDR3 amino acids: CASGGTAGNTIYF. The CDR3 DNA sequence: TGTGCCAGCGGAGGGACAGCTGGAAACACCATATATTTT.

This rearrangement joins TRBV27 to TRBJ1-1; D gene uncertain. Trimming shortened V by 6 bases and J by 1 base, and 15 bases separated the two germline ends. The CDR3 contains 15 residues. The germline gives CDR1 MNHEY, CDR2 SMNVEV (reference sequence). The CDR3 protein is CASSLTRSANTEAFF. The CDR3 nucleotides read TGTGCCAGCAGCCTGACCCGAAGCGCGAACACTGAAGCTTTCTTT.

This rearrangement joins TRBV5-8 to TRBJ1-5, with unresolved D. The CDR3 has 13 amino acids. Germline CDR1 reads SGHTS; CDR2 reads YDEGEE. Trimming left V 1 base short and J 2 bases short, with 4 bases between. The CDR3 reads CASSLSGNQPQHF. The CDR3 bases are TGTGCCAGCAGCTTGAGTGGCAATCAGCCCCAGCATTTT.

V gene TRBV2 combines with J gene TRBJ2-7; perhaps TRBD2 as D (5 bases). Trimming left V 6 bases short and J 2 bases short, with 8 bases between. The length of the CDR3 is 12 residues. CDR1 is SNHLY, CDR2 FYNNEI, per germline. The CDR3 here is CASSAGTYEQYF. CDR3 nucleotide sequence: TGTGCCAGCAGCGCCGGGACCTACGAGCAGTACTTC.

This chain connects TRBV4-2 to TRBJ1-4; D might be TRBD1 (5 bases). The V end was cut by 4 bases, the J end by 8 bases, with 20 bases between. Germline V gene data show CDR1 as LGHNA and CDR2 as YNFKEQ. The CDR3 covers 16 residues. For the CDR3, the DNA is TGTGCCAGCAGCCCCCAGGGCGGCAGGGCGGGGGAAAAACTGTTTTTT. Encoded protein: CASSPQGGRAGEKLFF.

By frequency in the sample, this clone is medium-sized. This sample also contains other DNA sequences that code for the same CDR3. The V gene is TRBV29-1, the J gene TRBJ1-1, with D unclear. CDR1 and CDR2 (germline): SQVTM, ANQGSEA. The germline V and J ends were trimmed by 7 bases and 0 bases, with 3 bases remaining between them. This CDR3 is built from 10 residues. The CDR3 loop is CSGMNTEAFF. For the CDR3, the DNA is TGCAGCGGCATGAACACTGAAGCTTTCTTT.

The rearrangement links TRBV7-9 to TRBJ1-6; TRBD1 matches 8 bases. The CDR3 runs 15 residues. The V gene's germline CDR1 is SEHNR and CDR2 FQNEAQ (reference sequence). The V gene end was trimmed by 3 bases and the J gene end by 5 bases; junction bases not matched to a gene: 3. CDR3 nucleotides: TGTGCCAGCAGCTTCCAGGGGGCTAATAATTCACCCCTCCACTTT. Its translation: CASSFQGANNSPLHF. The full variable domain, in which reference TRBV7-9 and TRBJ1-6 provide the parts outside the CDR3, is DTGVSQNPRHKITKRGQNVTFRCDPISEHNRLYWYRQTLGQGPEFLTYFQNEAQLEKSRLLSDRFSAERPKGSFSTLEIQRTEQGDSAMYLCASSFQGANNSPLHFGNGTRLTVT.

This chain connects TRBV28 to TRBJ2-7, with TRBD1 identical over 8 bases. The length of the CDR3 is 13 residues. Trimming at V came to 6 bases and at J to 1 base, leaving 2 bases not matched to a gene. Germline assignment: CDR1 MDHEN and CDR2 SYDVKM. The CDR3 DNA follows: TGTGCCAGCAGGGGGACAGGATCCTACGAGCAGTACTTC. It is translated as CASRGTGSYEQYF.

The genes are TRBV19 and TRBJ1-1; D not resolved. This CDR3 is built from 17 residues. The germline V gene encodes CDR1 LNHDA and CDR2 SQIVND (reference sequence). Deletions cut 7 bases from V and 1 base from J, with 22 bases between. CDR3 DNA sequence: TGTGCCAGTACCTACCGACGGAGTGCCGTTTCGAACACTGAAGCTTTCTTT. Its translation: CASTYRRSAVSNTEAFF.

This clone was detected only once. The V gene is TRBV19, the J gene TRBJ1-2, with 7 nucleotides matching TRBD1. V lost 5 bases, J lost 5 bases, and 5 bases stayed unmatched. The germline V gene has CDR1 LNHDA and CDR2 SQIVND (reference sequence). The CDR3 spans 13 residues. CDR3 loop: CASSVGTVYGYTF. CDR3 nucleotide sequence: TGTGCCAGTAGTGTCGGGACAGTTTATGGCTACACCTTC. The complete variable domain, with remaining parts taken from reference TRBV19 and TRBJ1-2, reads DGGITQSPKYLFRKEGQNVTLSCEQNLNHDAMYWYRQDPGQGLRLIYYSQIVNDFQKGDIAEGYSVSREKKESFPLTVTSAQKNPTAFYLCASSVGTVYGYTFGSGTRLTVV.

The chain uses TRBV5-6 and TRBJ1-3; D is undetermined. The CDR3 covers 14 residues. V lost 2 bases to trimming and J lost 1 base, with 7 bases between them. Germline values: CDR1 SGHDT, CDR2 YYEEEE. The DNA for the CDR3 is TGTGCCAGCAGCTTATATCGATCTGGAAACACCATATATTTT. Amino acid sequence: CASSLYRSGNTIYF.

This clone was detected only a few times. The V call is TRBV19, the J call TRBJ2-5; D possibly uses TRBD1 or TRBD2 (5 bases each). V dropped 2 bases and J dropped 2 bases, with 12 bases sitting between them. Germline loops: CDR1 LNHDA, CDR2 SQIVND (reference sequence). The CDR3 extends over 15 amino acids. CDR3 in DNA: TGTGCCAGTAGTATATGGGGGACGGATCAAGAGACCCAGTACTTC. This translates into CASSIWGTDQETQYF.

The chain employs TRBV11-3 and TRBJ1-1; D is possibly TRBD1 (5 bases). CDR3 length: 13 amino acids. Germline CDR1 reads SGHNT; CDR2 reads YENEEA. The V gene lost 5 bases and the J gene lost 8 bases, with 15 bases spanning the gap. The CDR3 nucleotides read TGTGCCAGCAGCCAGGGAGGGCGAAAAGAAGCTTTCTTT. Its translation: CASSQGGRKEAFF.

The chain has TRBV19 and TRBJ1-2; TRBD1 matches 10 bases. With 5 bases clipped from V and 4 bases from J, the junction kept 4 bases outside the gene matches. CDR1 LNHDA and CDR2 SQIVND come from the germline V gene (reference sequence). The CDR3 spans 14 residues. CDR3: CASSGDRGRYGYTF. The CDR3 DNA sequence: TGTGCCAGTAGTGGGGACAGGGGCCGCTATGGCTACACCTTC. The whole variable domain, remainder taken from reference TRBV19 and TRBJ1-2, is DGGITQSPKYLFRKEGQNVTLSCEQNLNHDAMYWYRQDPGQGLRLIYYSQIVNDFQKGDIAEGYSVSREKKESFPLTVTSAQKNPTAFYLCASSGDRGRYGYTFGSGTRLTVV.

This sequence joins TRBV4-1 and TRBJ2-7, with 7 bases aligning to TRBD2. The germline V gene encodes CDR1 MGHRA and CDR2 YSYEKL. Unmatched junction bases numbered 5, after V lost 4 bases and J lost 2 bases. This CDR3 region has 14 residues. The DNA for the CDR3 is TGCGCCAGCAGCCTCCTCGGGGGGACCTACGAGCAGTACTTC. It encodes CASSLLGGTYEQYF.

The genes are TRBV11-2 and TRBJ2-1; D gene ambiguous. The CDR3 is 15 residues long. Trimming removed 5 bases at V and 0 bases at J, with 11 bases between. CDR1 is SGHAT and CDR2 is FQNNGV in the germline V gene. The CDR3 protein is CASSLRASSYNEQFF. The DNA of the CDR3 is TGTGCCAGCAGCCTAAGGGCGAGCTCCTACAATGAGCAGTTCTTC. The full variable domain, in which reference TRBV11-2 and TRBJ2-1 provide the parts outside the CDR3, is EAGVAQSPRYKIIEKRQSVAFWCNPISGHATLYWYQQILGQGPKLLIQFQNNGVVDDSQLPKDRFSAERLKGVDSTLKIQPAKLEDSAVYLCASSLRASSYNEQFFGPGTRLTVL.

This clone was picked up one time. The V gene is TRBV6-4, the J gene TRBJ1-3; 9 nucleotides align to TRBD1. Trimming at V came to 2 bases and at J to 2 bases, leaving 7 bases not matched to a gene. The CDR3 extends over 17 amino acids. The V gene's germline CDR1 is MRHNA and CDR2 SNTAGT. CDR3 protein: CASSDKRQGVTGNTIYF. The CDR3 DNA reads TGTGCCAGCAGTGACAAGAGACAGGGGGTCACTGGAAACACCATATATTTT.